This T cell receptor beta chain was sequenced in a study of blood T cell repertoires in COVID-19. Study processing details: Counts of nucleated cells, estimated from reference gene primer amplification, were obtained. Produced via immunoSEQ multiplex PCR; TCRdb's table is partial and in-frame only. The V and J calls and clone size are taken from that table; D and trimming were inferred from the DNA. The sample lists roughly 150,000 clones, just under 85% seen once, with around 2.7% in the top ten. The TCR comes from a woman aged 80 or over with COVID-19, enrolled during active disease. Sequencing input: peripheral blood.

The CDR3 bases are TGTGCCAGCAGCCCCGCCCGGGTAAACACCATATATTTT. Residues: CASSPARVNTIYF. The rearrangement links TRBV12-3 or TRBV12-4 to TRBJ1-3; D unresolved. V was trimmed by 6 bases and J by 6 bases, leaving 12 bases between them. The CDR3 spans 13 residues.